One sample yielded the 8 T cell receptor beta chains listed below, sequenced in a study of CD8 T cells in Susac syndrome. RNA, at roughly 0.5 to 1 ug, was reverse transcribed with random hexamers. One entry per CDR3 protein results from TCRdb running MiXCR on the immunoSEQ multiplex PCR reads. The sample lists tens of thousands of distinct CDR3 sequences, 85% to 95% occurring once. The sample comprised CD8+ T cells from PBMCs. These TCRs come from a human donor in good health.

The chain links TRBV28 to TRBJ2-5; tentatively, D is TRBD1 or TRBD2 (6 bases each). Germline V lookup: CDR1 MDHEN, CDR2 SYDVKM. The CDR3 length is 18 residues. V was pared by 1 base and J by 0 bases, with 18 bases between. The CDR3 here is CASSLFTKEGVYQETQYF. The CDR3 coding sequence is TGTGCCAGCAGTTTATTTACGAAGGAGGGGGTGTACCAAGAGACCCAGTACTTC.

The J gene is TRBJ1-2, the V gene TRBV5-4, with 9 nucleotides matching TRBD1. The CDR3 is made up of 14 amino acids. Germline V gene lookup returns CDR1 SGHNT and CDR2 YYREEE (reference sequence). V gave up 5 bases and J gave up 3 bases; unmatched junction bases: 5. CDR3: CASRRTGGDYGYTF. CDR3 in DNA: TGTGCCAGCAGGCGTACAGGGGGCGACTATGGCTACACCTTC.

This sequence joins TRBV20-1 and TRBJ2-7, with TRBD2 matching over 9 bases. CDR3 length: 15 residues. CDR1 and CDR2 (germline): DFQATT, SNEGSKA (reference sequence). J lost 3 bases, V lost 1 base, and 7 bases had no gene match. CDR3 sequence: CSARGGLAGIYEQYV. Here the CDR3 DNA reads TGCAGTGCTAGAGGGGGCCTAGCGGGAATCTACGAGCAGTACGTC.

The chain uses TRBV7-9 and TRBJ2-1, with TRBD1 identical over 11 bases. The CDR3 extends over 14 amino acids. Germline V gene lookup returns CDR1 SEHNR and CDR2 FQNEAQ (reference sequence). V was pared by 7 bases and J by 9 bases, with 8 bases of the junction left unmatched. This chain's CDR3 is CASIGQGAWGEQFF. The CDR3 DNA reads TGTGCCAGCATCGGACAGGGGGCTTGGGGTGAGCAGTTCTTC.

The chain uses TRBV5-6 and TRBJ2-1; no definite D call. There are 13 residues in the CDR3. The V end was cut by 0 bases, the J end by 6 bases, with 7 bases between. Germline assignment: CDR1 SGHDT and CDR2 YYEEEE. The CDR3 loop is CASSLERGNEQFF. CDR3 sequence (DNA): TGTGCCAGCAGCTTGGAACGAGGCAATGAGCAGTTCTTC.

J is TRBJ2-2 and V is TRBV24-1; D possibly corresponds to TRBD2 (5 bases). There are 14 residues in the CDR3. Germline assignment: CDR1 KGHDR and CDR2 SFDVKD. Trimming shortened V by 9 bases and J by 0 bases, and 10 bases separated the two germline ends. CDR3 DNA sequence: TGTGCCACCGAGGGTCACGCGAACACCGGGGAGCTGTTTTTT. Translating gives CATEGHANTGELFF.

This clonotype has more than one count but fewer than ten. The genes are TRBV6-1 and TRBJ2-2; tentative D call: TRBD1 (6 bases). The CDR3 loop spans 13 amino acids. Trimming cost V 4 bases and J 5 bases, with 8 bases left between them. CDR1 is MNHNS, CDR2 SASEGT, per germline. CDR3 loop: CASSGTETGELFF. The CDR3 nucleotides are TGTGCCAGCAGTGGGACAGAGACCGGGGAGCTGTTTTTT.

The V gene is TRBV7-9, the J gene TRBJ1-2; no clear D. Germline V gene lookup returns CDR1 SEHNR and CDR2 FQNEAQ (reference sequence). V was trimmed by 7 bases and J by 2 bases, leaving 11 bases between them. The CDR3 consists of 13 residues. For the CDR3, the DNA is TGTGCCAGCATACTACCGGGGAACTATGGCTACACCTTC. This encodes CASILPGNYGYTF.